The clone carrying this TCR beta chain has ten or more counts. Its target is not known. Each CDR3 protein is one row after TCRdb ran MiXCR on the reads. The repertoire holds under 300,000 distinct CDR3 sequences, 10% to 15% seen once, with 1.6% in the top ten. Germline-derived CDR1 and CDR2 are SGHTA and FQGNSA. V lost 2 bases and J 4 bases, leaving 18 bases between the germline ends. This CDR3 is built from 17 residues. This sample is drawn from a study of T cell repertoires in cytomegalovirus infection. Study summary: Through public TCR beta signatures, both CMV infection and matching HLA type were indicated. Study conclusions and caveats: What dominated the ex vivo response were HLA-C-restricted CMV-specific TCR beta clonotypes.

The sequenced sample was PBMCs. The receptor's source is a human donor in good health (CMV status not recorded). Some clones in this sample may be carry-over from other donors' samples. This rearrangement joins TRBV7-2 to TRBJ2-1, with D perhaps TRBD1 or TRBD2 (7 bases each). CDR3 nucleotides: TGTGCCAGCAGCTTACAGAGTGGGAGGGGGCCTTACAATGAGCAGTTCTTC. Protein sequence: CASSLQSGRGPYNEQFF.